This T cell receptor (beta chain) is drawn from a study of radiotherapy plus CTLA-4 blockade in lung cancer. Study-level results: Reports identified early blood T cell clone dynamics, with interferon-beta, as the best response predictor.

The CDR3 contains 16 residues. Losses at the gene ends were 4 bases for V and 0 bases for J; bases not matched to a gene: 5. Germline V gives CDR1 SEHNR, CDR2 FQNEAQ (reference sequence). This table comes from immunoSEQ multiplex PCR, and its TCRdb copy is limited to in-frame clones, with some not included. The sample lists about 77,000 clones, approximately 73% seen once, with roughly a tenth in the top ten. As for this clone: Antigen specificity is unknown.

The chain links TRBV7-9 to TRBJ2-3; 9 bases fit TRBD1. This TCR was recovered from a human donor with non-small cell lung cancer whose response to radiotherapy plus ipilimumab could not be evaluated. The sequences come from peripheral blood, collected from a patient treated with radiotherapy plus ipilimumab. The CDR3 nucleotides are TGTGCCAGCAGCTCGGACAGGGGCTTTAGCACAGATACGCAGTATTTT. It specifies CASSSDRGFSTDTQYF.